This T cell receptor beta chain was captured by sequencing in a study of metastatic and nonmetastatic thyroid tumors. Study context: Repertoire data that came from the blood and tumor or nodule tissue of malignant and benign thyroid patients were compared. Study results and limitations: Reportedly, malignant thyroid tumors had significantly higher TCR beta diversity than benign nodules, in blood and tumor.

Worth noting for this clone: The target antigen is unknown.

Every patient was untreated before thyroid surgery. Study processing details: A papillary thyroid cancer distant-metastasis classifier was built from CDR3 differences across clinicopathological groups. Through MiXCR, TCRdb re-clonotyped the PCR reads. The V and J calls follow TCRdb's processing rather than the paper's. The data contain about 23,000 clones, about 30% of them seen just once; the ten biggest clones take up approximately 5.4%. Specimen: tumor tissue. The sequence was collected from a female donor with papillary thyroid cancer or a benign thyroid nodule (not recorded which). Some clones in this sample may be carry-over from other donors' samples.

The CDR3 sequence is CASSTGTGGAEQYF. The CDR3 coding sequence is TGTGCCAGCAGTACCGGGACAGGGGGCGCCGAGCAGTACTTC. The chain has TRBV6-1 and TRBJ2-7, with TRBD1 identical over 12 bases. The CDR3 consists of 14 residues. After removal of 5 bases from V and 6 bases from J, the junction contained 5 bases not matched to a gene. Germline CDR1 reads MNHNS; CDR2 reads SASEGT.